This TCR beta chain was captured by sequencing in a study of T cell repertoires in cytomegalovirus infection. Study summary: Both recently identified HLA-C-restricted and well-studied HLA-B-restricted CMV epitopes were used in the study. Public TCR beta signatures provided an indication of both CMV infection and a matching HLA type. Findings and limits, study-wide: There were HLA-C-restricted CMV-specific TCR beta clonotypes dominating the ex vivo response.

The CDR3 totals 12 residues. The germline CDR1 and CDR2 sequences are DFQATT and SNEGSKA (reference sequence). This clonotype turned up a few times. The antigen is undetermined. The junction does not match germline at one end; this may be a read error. MiXCR, run by TCRdb on the reads, gives a single entry per CDR3 protein. This sample has some 30,000 distinct CDR3 sequences, with about a fifth found just once. Sequencing was performed on CD8+ T cells from cultured PBMCs, taken from culture after CMV antigen stimulation. The chain couples TRBV20-1 to TRBJ2-2; D may match TRBD1 or TRBD2 (5 bases each). This receptor was identified in a human donor in good health (CMV status not recorded). Some clones in this sample may be carry-over from other donors' samples. In DNA, the CDR3 is TGCAGTGCTAGAGGTGGAGAGGGGTTCGGGATTTTT. Protein product: CSARGGEGFGIF.